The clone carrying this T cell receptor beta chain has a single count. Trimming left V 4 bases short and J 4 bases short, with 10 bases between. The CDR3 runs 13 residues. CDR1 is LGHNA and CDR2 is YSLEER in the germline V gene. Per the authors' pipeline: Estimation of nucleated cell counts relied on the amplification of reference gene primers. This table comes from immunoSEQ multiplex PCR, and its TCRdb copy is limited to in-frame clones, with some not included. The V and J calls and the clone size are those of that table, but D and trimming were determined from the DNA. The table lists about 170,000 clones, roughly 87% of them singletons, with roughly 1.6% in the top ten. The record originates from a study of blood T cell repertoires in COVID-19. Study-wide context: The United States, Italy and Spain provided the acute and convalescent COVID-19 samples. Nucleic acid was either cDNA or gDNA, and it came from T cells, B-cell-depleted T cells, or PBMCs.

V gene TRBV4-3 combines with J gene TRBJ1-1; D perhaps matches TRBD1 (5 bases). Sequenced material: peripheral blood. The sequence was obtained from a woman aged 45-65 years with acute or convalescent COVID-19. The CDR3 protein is CASSLRGSTEAFF. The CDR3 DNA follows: TGCGCCAGCAGCCTAAGGGGCAGCACTGAAGCTTTCTTT.